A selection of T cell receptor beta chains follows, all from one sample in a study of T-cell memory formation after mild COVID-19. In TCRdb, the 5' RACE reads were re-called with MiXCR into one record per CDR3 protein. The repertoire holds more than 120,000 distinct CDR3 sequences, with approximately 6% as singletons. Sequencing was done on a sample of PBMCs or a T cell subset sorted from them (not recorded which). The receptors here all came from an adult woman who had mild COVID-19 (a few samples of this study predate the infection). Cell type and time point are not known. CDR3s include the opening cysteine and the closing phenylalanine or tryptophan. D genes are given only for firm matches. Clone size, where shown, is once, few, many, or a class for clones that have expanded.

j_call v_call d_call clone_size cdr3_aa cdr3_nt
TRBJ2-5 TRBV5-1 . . CASSLAVILGQETQYF TGCGCCAGCAGCTTGGCCGTGATCCTGGGCCAAGAGACCCAGTACTTC
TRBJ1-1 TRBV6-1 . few CASSEMRGNTEAFF TGTGCCAGCAGTGAGATGAGAGGGAACACTGAAGCTTTCTTT
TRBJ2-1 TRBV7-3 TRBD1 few CASSPTGQAINNEQFF TGTGCCAGCAGCCCGACAGGGCAAGCCATTAACAATGAGCAGTTCTTC
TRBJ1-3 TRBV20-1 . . CSARNRVSGNTIYF TGCAGTGCTAGAAACAGGGTCTCGGGAAACACCATATATTTT
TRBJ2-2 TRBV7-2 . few CASSNTGHTGELFF TGTGCCAGCAGCAATACAGGCCACACCGGGGAGCTGTTTTTT
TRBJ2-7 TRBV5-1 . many CASKGSSQDEQYF TGCGCCAGCAAAGGGTCATCACAGGACGAGCAGTACTTC
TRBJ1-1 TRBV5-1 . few CASSSSAPMNTEAFF TGCGCCAGCAGCTCGTCGGCACCCATGAACACTGAAGCTTTCTTT
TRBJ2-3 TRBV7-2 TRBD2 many CATRTSGVPDTQYF TGTGCCACCCGGACTAGCGGGGTCCCAGATACGCAGTATTTT
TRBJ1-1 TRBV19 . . CASTRQSLNTEAFF TGTGCCAGTACGAGACAGAGTCTGAACACTGAAGCTTTCTTT
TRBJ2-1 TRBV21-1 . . CASSKAFSGRVRSYNEQFF TGTGCCAGCAGCAAAGCTTTCTCTGGGAGGGTGCGCTCCTACAATGAGCAGTTCTTC
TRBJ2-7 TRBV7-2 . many CASSLSKAEQYF TGTGCCAGCAGCTTATCTAAGGCCGAGCAGTACTTC
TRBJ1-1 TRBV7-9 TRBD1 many CASSSPALYTGVAEAFF TGTGCCAGCAGCTCCCCTGCCCTTTATACAGGGGTTGCTGAAGCTTTCTTT
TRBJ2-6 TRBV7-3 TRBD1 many CASSSGQGRGANVLTF TGTGCCAGCAGCTCCGGACAGGGGCGTGGGGCCAACGTCCTGACTTTC
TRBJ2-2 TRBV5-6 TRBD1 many CASSLRSRGTGELFF TGTGCCAGCAGCTTACGAAGCAGGGGGACCGGGGAGCTGTTTTTT
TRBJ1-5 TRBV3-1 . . CASSQDNGSKWPQHF TGTGCCAGCAGCCAAGATAACGGATCGAAGTGGCCCCAGCATTTT
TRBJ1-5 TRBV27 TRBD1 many CASGTHPGGRKGNQPQHF TGTGCCAGCGGCACCCACCCAGGGGGGAGAAAGGGCAATCAGCCCCAGCATTTT
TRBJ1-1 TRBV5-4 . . CASSLDWDTEAFF TGTGCCAGCAGCTTGGATTGGGACACTGAAGCTTTCTTT
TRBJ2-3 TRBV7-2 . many CASSPLERRWDTQYF TGTGCCAGCAGCCCCCTTGAAAGGAGGTGGGATACGCAGTATTTT
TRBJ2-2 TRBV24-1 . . CATSDPGFSTGELFF TGTGCCACCAGTGACCCAGGGTTTAGCACCGGGGAGCTGTTTTTT
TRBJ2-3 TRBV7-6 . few CASSFQVATDTQYF TGTGCCAGCAGCTTTCAAGTAGCTACGGATACGCAGTATTTT
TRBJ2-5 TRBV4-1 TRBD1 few CASSQDRFGQGTQETQYF TGCGCCAGCAGCCAAGACCGTTTCGGACAGGGGACCCAAGAGACCCAGTACTTC
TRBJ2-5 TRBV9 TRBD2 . CASSVDGRALRYQETQYF TGTGCCAGCAGCGTCGACGGGAGGGCCCTCCGGTACCAAGAGACCCAGTACTTC
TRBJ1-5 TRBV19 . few CASSIPGRAGNQPQHF TGTGCCAGTAGTATCCCCGGGCGAGCGGGCAATCAGCCCCAGCATTTT
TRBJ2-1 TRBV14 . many CASSQVVGSSYNEQFF TGTGCCAGCAGCCAAGTAGTCGGGAGCTCCTACAATGAGCAGTTCTTC
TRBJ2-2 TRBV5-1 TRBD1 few CASSLVDREGELFF TGCGCCAGCAGCTTAGTCGACAGGGAAGGGGAGCTGTTTTTT
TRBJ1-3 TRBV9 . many CASSVGGVAGNTIYF TGTGCCAGCAGCGTAGGAGGGGTAGCTGGAAACACCATATATTTT
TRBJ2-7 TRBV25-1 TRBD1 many CASSVVTGGYSYEQYF TGTGCCAGCAGTGTAGTAACAGGGGGTTACTCCTACGAGCAGTACTTC
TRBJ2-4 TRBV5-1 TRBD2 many CASSWGLAGLAKNIQYF TGCGCCAGCAGCTGGGGACTAGCGGGGCTAGCCAAAAACATTCAGTACTTC
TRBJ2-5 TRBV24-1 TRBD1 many CATSDPGQYQETQYF TGTGCCACCAGTGACCCGGGACAGTACCAAGAGACCCAGTACTTC
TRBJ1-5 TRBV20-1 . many CSAAGGNQPQHF TGCAGTGCTGCAGGAGGCAATCAGCCCCAGCATTTT
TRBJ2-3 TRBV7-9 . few CASSLGSTDTQYF TGTGCCAGCAGCTTAGGCAGCACAGATACGCAGTATTTT
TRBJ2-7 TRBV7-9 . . CASSLTGPSYEQYF TGTGCCAGCAGCTTAACAGGACCCTCCTACGAGCAGTACTTC
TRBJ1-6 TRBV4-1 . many CASSQTGSNSPLHF TGCGCCAGCAGCCAAACGGGGAGCAATTCACCCCTCCACTTT
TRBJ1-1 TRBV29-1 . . CSVVYAALYTEAFF TGCAGCGTTGTGTACGCAGCCCTGTACACTGAAGCTTTCTTT
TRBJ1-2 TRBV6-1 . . CATSAITYGYTF TGTGCCACCTCTGCAATAACTTATGGCTACACCTTC
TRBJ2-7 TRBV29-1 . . CSVEATGSVAEQYF TGCAGCGTTGAAGCCACAGGGTCCGTAGCCGAGCAGTACTTC
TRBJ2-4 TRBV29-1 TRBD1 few CSVGDSSLAKNIQYF TGCAGCGTGGGGGACAGTTCTTTAGCCAAAAACATTCAGTACTTC
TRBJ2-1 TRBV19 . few CASSPTGTYNEQFF TGTGCCAGTAGTCCTACCGGGACATACAATGAGCAGTTCTTC
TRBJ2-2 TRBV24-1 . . CATSEEGTPTGELFF TGTGCCACCAGTGAAGAGGGGACCCCCACCGGGGAGCTGTTTTTT
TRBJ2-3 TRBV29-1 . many CSALQGTDTQYF TGCAGCGCCCTACAGGGTACGGATACGCAGTATTTT
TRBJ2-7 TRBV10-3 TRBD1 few CAISEQGGRAFTGYEQYF TGTGCCATCAGTGAACAGGGGGGTCGGGCCTTCACGGGGTACGAGCAGTACTTC
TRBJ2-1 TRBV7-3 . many CASRPLGGGPYNEQFF TGTGCCAGCAGGCCTCTTGGCGGGGGCCCCTACAATGAGCAGTTCTTC
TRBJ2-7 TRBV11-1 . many CASSLALGRAYEQYF TGTGCCAGCAGCTTAGCCCTGGGAAGGGCCTACGAGCAGTACTTC
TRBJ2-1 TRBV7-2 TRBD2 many CASSLRGGEQFF TGTGCCAGCAGCTTACGGGGGGGTGAGCAGTTCTTC
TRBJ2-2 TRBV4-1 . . CASSQGWAARANTGELFF TGCGCCAGCAGCCAAGGGTGGGCGGCCCGTGCGAACACCGGGGAGCTGTTTTTT
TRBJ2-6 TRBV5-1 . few CASSPQEAGANVLTF TGCGCCAGCAGCCCTCAGGAGGCTGGGGCCAACGTCCTGACTTTC
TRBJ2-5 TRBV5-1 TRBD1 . CASSIGTGLTQETQYF TGCGCCAGCAGCATCGGGACAGGGTTAACCCAAGAGACCCAGTACTTC
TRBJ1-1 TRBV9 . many CASSKTDSEAFF TGTGCCAGCAGCAAAACAGACAGCGAAGCTTTCTTT
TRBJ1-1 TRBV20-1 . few CSARTRDFVTEAFF TGCAGTGCTAGAACTCGGGACTTCGTAACAGAAGCTTTCTTT
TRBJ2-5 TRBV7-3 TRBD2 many CASSQRGPTSGGETQYF TGTGCCAGCAGCCAAAGGGGACCCACTAGCGGGGGTGAGACCCAGTACTTC
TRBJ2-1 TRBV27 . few CASSSPVGSEQFF TGTGCCAGCAGTTCCCCCGTTGGGAGCGAGCAGTTCTTC
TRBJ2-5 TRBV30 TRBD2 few CAWTHSRTSQLRETQYF TGTGCCTGGACCCATTCTCGGACTAGCCAGTTGCGAGAGACCCAGTACTTC
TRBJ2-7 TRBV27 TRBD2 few CASSFTSGSSYEQYF TGTGCCAGCAGTTTCACTAGCGGCAGCTCCTACGAGCAGTACTTC
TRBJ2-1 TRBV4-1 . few CASSQDGPRISNEQFF TGCGCCAGCAGCCAAGATGGGCCCCGTATTTCCAATGAGCAGTTCTTC
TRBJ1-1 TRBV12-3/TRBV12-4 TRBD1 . CASSSRDRVDAFF TGTGCCAGCAGTTCCCGGGACAGGGTAGACGCTTTCTTT
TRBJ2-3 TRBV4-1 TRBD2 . CASSQEPRIQLAGDVDTQYF TGCGCCAGCAGCCAAGAACCCCGGATCCAACTAGCGGGGGACGTCGATACGCAGTATTTT
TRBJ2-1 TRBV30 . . CAWSPGIAEQFF TGTGCCTGGAGTCCCGGGATTGCTGAGCAGTTCTTC